The 28 T cell receptor beta chains given below trace back to one sample, sequenced in a study of blood T cells in healthy people across ages. Then a second PCR, running about 6 to 12 cycles, was carried out with a sample-barcoded 5' primer and a J-beta primer mix. TCRdb re-derived calls from the 5' RACE reads in MiXCR, one entry per CDR3 protein. The table shows around 1,600,000 distinct CDR3 sequences, with around 40% occurring only once. Sequenced: blood. The receptors shown here come from a woman younger than 35 in good health.

The chain combines TRBV24-1 with TRBJ2-1, with 15 positions matching TRBD2. The closer fit of TRBJ2-7 to the DNA end suggests the J call may be wrong. Germline assignment: CDR1 KGHDR and CDR2 SFDVKD. The CDR3 length is 19 residues. The CDR3: CATSDRGLAGGPSYNEQYF. As DNA, the CDR3 is TGTGCCACCAGTGATCGAGGACTAGCGGGAGGGCCGTCCTACAATGAGCAGTACTTC.

The J gene is TRBJ2-1, the V gene TRBV27; D uncertain. The CDR3 sequence is 14 residues long. Germline V gives CDR1 MNHEY, CDR2 SMNVEV (reference sequence). Trimming pared 3 bases from V and 8 bases from J, leaving 14 bases between. The CDR3 sequence: CASSFYQGGDEQFF. Here the CDR3 DNA reads TGTGCCAGCAGTTTTTACCAAGGCGGAGATGAGCAGTTCTTC.

The CDR3 reads CASSQIQWGTDTQYF. DNA of the CDR3: TGCGCCAGCAGCCAAATTCAATGGGGCACAGATACGCAGTATTTT. The V and J genes are TRBV4-3 and TRBJ2-3; D uncertain. The CDR3 runs to 15 residues. Germline V gives CDR1 LGHNA, CDR2 YSLEER. V was trimmed by 2 bases and J by 1 base, leaving 10 bases between them.

The V call is TRBV4-3, the J call TRBJ2-3; perhaps TRBD2 as D (5 bases). V lost 4 bases, J lost 0 bases, and 17 bases lay in between. The CDR3 contains 17 residues. Germline-derived CDR1 and CDR2 are LGHNA and YSLEER. The CDR3 DNA reads TGCGCCAGCAGCCCCGGGGTGGGTTCTACTAGCACAGATACGCAGTATTTT. Translated: CASSPGVGSTSTDTQYF.

This clonotype was seen more than once but under ten times. The V and J genes are TRBV7-6 and TRBJ2-3; D is undetermined. Between the trimmed V and J ends, which lost 0 bases and 0 bases, there was a span of 10 bases. Germline V CDR1 and CDR2: SGHVS, FNYEAQ. This CDR3 region has 16 residues. The CDR3, as DNA: TGTGCCAGCAGCTTAGCGATGGCCCAGAGCACAGATACGCAGTATTTT. Translating gives CASSLAMAQSTDTQYF.

This clonotype appeared many times. A read error may produce the germline difference seen at one junction end. The chain carries TRBV5-1 and TRBJ1-1, with a possible D match to TRBD1 (5 bases). The V gene's germline CDR1 is SGHRS and CDR2 YFSETQ. There are 13 residues in the CDR3. CDR3 DNA: TGTGCCAGCAGCTCTCAGGGGAACACTGAAGCTTTCTTT. This translates into CASSSQGNTEAFF.

This clonotype was detected a few times. The rearrangement joins TRBV3-1 to TRBJ2-5, with 14 positions matching TRBD2. Germline V lookup: CDR1 LGHDT, CDR2 YNNKEL (reference sequence). Trimming removed 5 bases from V and 11 bases from J; junction bases left unmatched: 7. The CDR3 has 14 amino acids. The DNA of the CDR3 is TGTGCCAGCAGCGGGACTAGCGGGGGAAATGTGCAGTACTTC. Translated: CASSGTSGGNVQYF.

The CDR3 DNA is TGTGCCAGCTCACCATCGAGGGACACGGAGCATGAGCAGTTCTTC. It yields the protein CASSPSRDTEHEQFF. J is TRBJ2-1 and V is TRBV18; a possible D gene is TRBD1 (6 bases). The CDR3 is made up of 15 amino acids. From germline, CDR1 is KGHSH and CDR2 LQKENI. V was shortened by 2 bases and J by 8 bases, with 16 bases between the two germline ends.

This chain links TRBV2 with TRBJ2-7; 9 bases fit TRBD2. The J call is doubtful: the DNA matches TRBJ2-5 better. The germline V gene has CDR1 SNHLY and CDR2 FYNNEI. The CDR3 is 16 residues long. The CDR3 loop reads CASSLGERGVQKTQYF. The CDR3 DNA reads as TGTGCCAGCAGTCTCGGGGAGCGGGGGGTGCAAAAGACCCAGTACTTC.

This clonotype was seen at least ten times. The V gene is TRBV11-2, the J gene TRBJ2-3, with D uncertain. Germline V gene sequence: CDR1 SGHAT, CDR2 FQNNGV. Trimming cost V 3 bases and J 2 bases, with 12 bases left between them. The CDR3 totals 15 residues. The CDR3 bases are TGTGCCAGCAGCTTGGGAAGGGCCGACACAGATACGCAGTATTTT. As protein: CASSLGRADTDTQYF.

This clonotype came up a few times. The chain combines TRBV6-2 or TRBV6-3 with TRBJ2-7, with 10 bases that match TRBD2. The V segment lost 4 bases and the J segment 1 base; nucleotides outside the gene matches: 7. CDR3 length equals 16 residues. Germline V CDR1 and CDR2: MNHEY, SVGEGT. The CDR3 is CASSWPGLAESYEQYF. CDR3 coding DNA: TGTGCCAGCAGTTGGCCTGGACTAGCGGAGTCCTACGAGCAGTACTTC.

This clonotype was counted only a few times. This sequence joins TRBV6-6 and TRBJ2-1, with TRBD2 matching over 13 bases. CDR1 MNHNY and CDR2 SVGAGI come from the germline V gene (reference sequence). This CDR3 is 17 amino acids long. With 4 bases clipped from V and 5 bases from J, the junction kept 8 bases outside the gene matches. CDR3 DNA sequence: TGTGCCAGCAGTTGGAGACTAGCGGGAGGAGCTGACAATGAGCAGTTCTTC. Translating gives CASSWRLAGGADNEQFF.

The rearrangement uses TRBV5-1 and TRBJ2-1, with D perhaps TRBD2 (6 bases). The germline V gene has CDR1 SGHRS and CDR2 YFSETQ. V was shortened by 0 bases and J by 9 bases, with 22 bases between the two germline ends. This CDR3 spans 17 amino acids. CDR3 region: CASSLEGSGINGGEQFF. The CDR3 DNA follows: TGCGCCAGCAGCTTGGAGGGTAGCGGCATAAACGGGGGTGAGCAGTTCTTC.

The chain links TRBV7-2 to TRBJ2-2; 11 bases are a match to TRBD2. V was clipped by 4 bases and J by 4 bases; unmatched bases: 5. The CDR3 is 16 amino acids. Germline values: CDR1 SGHTA, CDR2 FQGNSA. The CDR3 sequence: CASSSHSGRATGELFF. The CDR3 nucleotides are TGTGCCAGCAGCTCTCATAGCGGGAGGGCCACCGGGGAGCTGTTTTTT.

The V and J genes are TRBV27 and TRBJ2-5, with 11 bases matching TRBD2. The J call may be mistaken, given a closer DNA end match to TRBJ2-7. Germline CDR1 MNHEY, CDR2 SMNVEV (reference sequence). The CDR3 has 13 amino acids. The CDR3 region has the DNA TGTGCCAGCACCACGACTAGCGGGAACGAGCAGTACTTC. Amino acid sequence: CASTTTSGNEQYF.

This sequence joins TRBV20-1 and TRBJ2-1; D is uncertain. The CDR3 is 14 amino acids. Germline CDR1 reads DFQATT; CDR2 reads SNEGSKA (reference sequence). V was pared by 0 bases and J by 5 bases, with 11 bases between. CDR3 sequence (DNA): TGCAGTGCTAGAGATGGGCGGTCTGACAATGAGCAGTTCTTC. It specifies CSARDGRSDNEQFF.

CDR3 loop: CASSPNGLGEQFF. CDR3 DNA: TGTGCCAGCAGCCCAAATGGACTTGGGGAGCAGTTCTTC. The chain employs TRBV14 and TRBJ2-1, with a weak D call TRBD2 (5 bases). The CDR3 extends over 13 amino acids. CDR1 is SGHDN, CDR2 FVKESK, per germline. The ends were cut back, 4 bases at V and 10 bases at J, with 14 bases in the middle. Using reference TRBV14 and TRBJ2-1 for the parts outside the CDR3, the full variable domain is EAGVTQFPSHSVIEKGQTVTLRCDPISGHDNLYWYRRVMGKEIKFLLHFVKESKQDESGMPNNRFLAERTGGTYSTLKVQPAELEDSGVYFCASSPNGLGEQFFGPGTRLTVL.

This clonotype was counted a few times. This CDR3 is CSAPPLGTSLNEQFF. The DNA of the CDR3 is TGCAGTGCTCCCCCCCTCGGGACTAGTCTCAATGAGCAGTTCTTC. The chain recombines TRBV20-1 with TRBJ2-1, with 8 bases that match TRBD2. CDR1 and CDR2 (germline): DFQATT, SNEGSKA (reference sequence). CDR3 length: 15 amino acids. The junction had 12 bases not matched to a gene; V was cut back by 5 bases and J by 6 bases.

Points on this clonotype: One end of the junction is discordant with germline, which a read error may explain. The chain links TRBV12-3 or TRBV12-4 to TRBJ1-3; D unclear. CDR3 size: 15 residues. The DNA of the CDR3 is TGTGCCAGCAGTTTCAGGCTTCTCTCTGGAAACAACATATATTTT. Residues: CASSFRLLSGNNIYF.

This clonotype has a count of ten or more. Just one base apart from a much larger clone, this may be a read error. The V gene is TRBV4-1, the J gene TRBJ1-6; 7 bases line up with TRBD1. In germline, CDR1 is MGHRA, CDR2 YSYEKL. This CDR3 contains 17 residues. The CDR3 DNA reads as TGCGCCAGCAGCCAAGATTTTGGGACAGCGGCAAATTCACCCCCCCACTTT. Its protein product is CASSQDFGTAANSPPHF.

This rearrangement joins TRBV2 to TRBJ1-1, with D unresolved. This CDR3 has 14 residues. V shed 6 bases and J shed 5 bases, with 16 bases lying between them. Germline V CDR1 and CDR2: SNHLY, FYNNEI. The CDR3 sequence: CASSLGILGTEAFF. The DNA for the CDR3 is TGTGCCAGCAGCCTCGGCATACTGGGGACTGAAGCTTTCTTT.

The chain carries TRBV7-9 and TRBJ2-1; a possible D gene is TRBD2 (6 bases). Germline V gene sequence: CDR1 SEHNR, CDR2 FQNEAQ (reference sequence). The CDR3 has 16 residues. V lost 5 bases and J 4 bases, leaving 18 bases between the germline ends. CDR3 bases: TGTGCCAGCAGCGTCGGGACTCCCGTGGAATACAATGAGCAGTTCTTC. Amino acids: CASSVGTPVEYNEQFF.

The gene calls are TRBV21-1 and TRBJ2-7; the table's D call TRBD2 went unverified against the DNA. TRBV21-1 is a pseudogene segment. This CDR3 is 16 amino acids long. This CDR3 reads CASSSTLLANPYEQYF. CDR3 DNA sequence: TGTGCCAGCAGCTCTACCCTACTAGCAAACCCCTACGAGCAGTACTTC.

The CDR3 sequence is CATSSGRTDEQFF. For the CDR3, the DNA is TGTGCCACCTCTAGCGGGAGGACGGATGAGCAGTTCTTC. This chain links TRBV15 with TRBJ2-1; 11 nucleotides match TRBD2. The length of the CDR3 is 13 residues. Germline CDR1 LNHNV, CDR2 YYDKDF (reference sequence). J was trimmed by 8 bases and V by 8 bases; bases with no gene match: 5. Combining the CDR3 with reference TRBV15 and TRBJ2-1 gives the whole variable domain DAMVIQNPRYQVTQFGKPVTLSCSQTLNHNVMYWYQQKSSQAPKLLFHYYDKDFNNEADTPDNFQSRRPNTSFCFLDIRSPGLGDTAMYLCATSSGRTDEQFFGPGTRLTVL.

Only a few counts were recorded for this clonotype. The chain carries TRBV5-1 and TRBJ2-1; the D is unclear. CDR3 size: 14 residues. V gave up 4 bases and J gave up 2 bases, with 10 bases separating them. Germline values: CDR1 SGHRS, CDR2 YFSETQ. The CDR3 reads CASSPGRTYNEQFF. The DNA for the CDR3 is TGCGCCAGCAGCCCTGGCAGAACCTACAATGAGCAGTTCTTC. Combining the CDR3 with reference TRBV5-1 and TRBJ2-1 gives the whole variable domain KAGVTQTPRYLIKTRGQQVTLSCSPISGHRSVSWYQQTPGQGLQFLFEYFSETQRNKGNFPGRFSGRQFSNSRSEMNVSTLELGDSALYLCASSPGRTYNEQFFGPGTRLTVL.

The sample holds a few counts of this clonotype. The genes are TRBV4-2 and TRBJ2-7; TRBD1 is a possible D gene (6 bases). Trimming pared 0 bases from V and 2 bases from J, leaving 17 bases between. CDR1 and CDR2 from the germline V gene are LGHNA and YNFKEQ. The CDR3 extends over 17 amino acids. Here the CDR3 reads CASSQDFRGGPPYEQYF. For the CDR3, the DNA is TGTGCCAGCAGCCAAGATTTCAGGGGTGGGCCTCCCTACGAGCAGTACTTC.

This clonotype occurred once. The chain has TRBV6-5 and TRBJ2-7; 7 nucleotides align to TRBD1. The CDR3 sequence is 16 residues long. Trimming cost V 0 bases and J 0 bases; bases outside gene matches: 5. Germline CDR1 is MNHEY and CDR2 is SVGAGI. The CDR3 loop is CASSYSVAGGSYEQYF. The CDR3 DNA follows: TGTGCCAGCAGTTACTCGGTGGCAGGGGGCTCCTACGAGCAGTACTTC.

The rearrangement joins TRBV20-1 to TRBJ1-5; D is undetermined. The CDR3 covers 13 residues. V was shortened by 5 bases and J by 4 bases, with 12 bases between the two germline ends. Germline V lookup: CDR1 DFQATT, CDR2 SNEGSKA (reference sequence). DNA for the CDR3: TGCAGTGCTGGAAGGGCTCGTAATCAGCCCCAGCATTTT. Translated: CSAGRARNQPQHF.